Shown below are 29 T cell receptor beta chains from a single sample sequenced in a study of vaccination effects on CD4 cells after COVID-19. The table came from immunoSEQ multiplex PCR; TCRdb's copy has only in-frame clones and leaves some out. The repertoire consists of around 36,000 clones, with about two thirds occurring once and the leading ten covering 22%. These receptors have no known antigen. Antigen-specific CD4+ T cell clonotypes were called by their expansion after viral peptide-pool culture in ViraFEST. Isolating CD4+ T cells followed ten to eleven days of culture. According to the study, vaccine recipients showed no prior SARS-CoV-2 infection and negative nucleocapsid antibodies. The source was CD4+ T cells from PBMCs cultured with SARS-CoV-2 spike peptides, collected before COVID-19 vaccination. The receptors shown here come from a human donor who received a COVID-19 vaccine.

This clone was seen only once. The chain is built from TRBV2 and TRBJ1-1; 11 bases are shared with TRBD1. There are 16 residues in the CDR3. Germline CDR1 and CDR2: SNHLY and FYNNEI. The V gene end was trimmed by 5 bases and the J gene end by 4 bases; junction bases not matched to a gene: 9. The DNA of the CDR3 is TGTGCCAGCAGTCCAATGCCGGGGACAGGGGGCACTGAAGCTTTCTTT. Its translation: CASSPMPGTGGTEAFF. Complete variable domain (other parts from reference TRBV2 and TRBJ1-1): EPEVTQTPSHQVTQMGQEVILRCVPISNHLYFYWYRQILGQKVEFLVSFYNNEISEKSEIFDDQFSVERPDGSNFTLKIRSTKLEDSAMYFCASSPMPGTGGTEAFFGQGTRLTVV.

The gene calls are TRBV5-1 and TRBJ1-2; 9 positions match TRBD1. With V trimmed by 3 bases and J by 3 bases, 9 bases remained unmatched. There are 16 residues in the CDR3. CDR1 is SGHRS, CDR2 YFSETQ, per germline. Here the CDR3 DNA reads TGCGCCAGCAGCTGGGGGGGACAGGGTCATGACTATGGCTACACCTTC. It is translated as CASSWGGQGHDYGYTF.

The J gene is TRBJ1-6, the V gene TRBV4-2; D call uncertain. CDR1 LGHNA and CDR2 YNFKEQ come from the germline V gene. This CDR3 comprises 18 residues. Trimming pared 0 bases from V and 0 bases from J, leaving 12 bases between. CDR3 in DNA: TGTGCCAGCAGCCAAGAGGTGGCGGGGAGCTCCTATAATTCACCCCTCCACTTT. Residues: CASSQEVAGSSYNSPLHF.

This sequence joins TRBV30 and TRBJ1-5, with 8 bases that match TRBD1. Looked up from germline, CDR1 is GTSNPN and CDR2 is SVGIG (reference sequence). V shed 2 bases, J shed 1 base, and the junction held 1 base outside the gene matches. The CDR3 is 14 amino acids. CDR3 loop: CAWSRQGSNQPQHF. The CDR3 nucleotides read TGTGCCTGGAGTAGACAGGGGAGCAATCAGCCCCAGCATTTT.

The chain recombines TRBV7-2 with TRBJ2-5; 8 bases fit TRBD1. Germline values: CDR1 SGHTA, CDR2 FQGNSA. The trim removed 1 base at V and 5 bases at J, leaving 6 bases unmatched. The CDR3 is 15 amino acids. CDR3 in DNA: TGTGCCAGCAGCTTAGAGCTAGGACAGGGTGAGACCCAGTACTTC. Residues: CASSLELGQGETQYF.

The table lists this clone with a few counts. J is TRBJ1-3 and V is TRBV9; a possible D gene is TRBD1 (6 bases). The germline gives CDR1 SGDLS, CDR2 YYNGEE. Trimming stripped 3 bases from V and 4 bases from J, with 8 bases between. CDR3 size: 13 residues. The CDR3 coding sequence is TGTGCCAGCAGCGAGGACAGAGGAAACACCATATATTTT. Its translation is CASSEDRGNTIYF. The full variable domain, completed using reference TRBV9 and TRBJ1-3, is DSGVTQTPKHLITATGQRVTLRCSPRSGDLSVYWYQQSLDQGLQFLIQYYNGEERAKGNILERFSAQQFPDLHSELNLSSLELGDSALYFCASSEDRGNTIYFGEGSWLTVV.

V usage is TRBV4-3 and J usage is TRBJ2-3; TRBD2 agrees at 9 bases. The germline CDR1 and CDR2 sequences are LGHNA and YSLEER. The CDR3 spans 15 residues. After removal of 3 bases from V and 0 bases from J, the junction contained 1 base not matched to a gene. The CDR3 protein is CASSQRGGSTDTQYF. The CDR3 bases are TGCGCCAGCAGCCAGCGGGGGGGCAGCACAGATACGCAGTATTTT.

CDR3 loop: CASTATGVNTEAFF. The CDR3 DNA sequence: TGTGCCAGCACTGCGACAGGAGTGAACACTGAAGCTTTCTTT. The chain is built from TRBV6-6 and TRBJ1-1; D might be TRBD1 (6 bases). The CDR3 has 14 amino acids. The germline CDR1 and CDR2 sequences are MNHNY and SVGAGI (reference sequence). V was trimmed by 7 bases and J by 0 bases, leaving 12 bases between them.

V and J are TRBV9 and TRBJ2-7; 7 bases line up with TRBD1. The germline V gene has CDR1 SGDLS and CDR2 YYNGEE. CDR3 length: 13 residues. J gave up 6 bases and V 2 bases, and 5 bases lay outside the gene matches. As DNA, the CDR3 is TGTGCCAGCAGCGTCTCTCACAGGGGCGAGCAGTACTTC. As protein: CASSVSHRGEQYF.

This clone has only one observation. CDR3 DNA sequence: TGTGCCAGCAGCCAAGATGCAGGGGCGTACGAGCAGTACTTC. Its protein product is CASSQDAGAYEQYF. The chain is built from TRBV14 and TRBJ2-7, with D maybe TRBD1 (6 bases). The CDR3 contains 14 residues. The germline V gene encodes CDR1 SGHDN and CDR2 FVKESK. V lost 0 bases and J 4 bases, leaving 10 bases between the germline ends.

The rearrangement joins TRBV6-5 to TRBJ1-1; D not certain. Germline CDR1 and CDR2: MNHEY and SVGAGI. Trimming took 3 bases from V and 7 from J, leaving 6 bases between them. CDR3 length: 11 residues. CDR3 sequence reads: CASSYEGEAFF. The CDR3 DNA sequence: TGTGCCAGCAGTTATGAGGGTGAAGCTTTCTTT.

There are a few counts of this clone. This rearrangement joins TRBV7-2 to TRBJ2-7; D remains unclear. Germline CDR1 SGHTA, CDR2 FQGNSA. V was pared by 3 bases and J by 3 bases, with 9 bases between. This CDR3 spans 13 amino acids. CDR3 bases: TGTGCCAGCAGCTTGCTAACTCACTACGAGCAGTACTTC. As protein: CASSLLTHYEQYF.

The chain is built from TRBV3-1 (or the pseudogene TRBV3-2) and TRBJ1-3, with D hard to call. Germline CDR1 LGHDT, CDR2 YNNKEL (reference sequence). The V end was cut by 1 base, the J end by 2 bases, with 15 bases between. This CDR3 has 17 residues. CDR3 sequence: CASSQGGPQVAGNTIYF. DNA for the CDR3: TGTGCCAGCAGCCAAGGCGGCCCCCAAGTGGCTGGAAACACCATATATTTT.

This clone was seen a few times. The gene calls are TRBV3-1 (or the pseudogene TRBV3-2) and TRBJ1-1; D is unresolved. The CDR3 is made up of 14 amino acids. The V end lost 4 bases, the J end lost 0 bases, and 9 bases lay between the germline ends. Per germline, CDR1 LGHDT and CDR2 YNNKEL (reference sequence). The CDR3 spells CASSPGNLNTEAFF. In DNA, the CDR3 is TGTGCCAGCAGCCCGGGGAATTTGAACACTGAAGCTTTCTTT.

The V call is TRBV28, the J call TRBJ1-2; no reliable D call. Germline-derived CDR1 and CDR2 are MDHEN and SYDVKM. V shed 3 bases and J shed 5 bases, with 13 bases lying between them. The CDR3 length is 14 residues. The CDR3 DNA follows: TGTGCCAGCAGTTTGGCCTACGGGGATTATGGCTACACCTTC. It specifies CASSLAYGDYGYTF.

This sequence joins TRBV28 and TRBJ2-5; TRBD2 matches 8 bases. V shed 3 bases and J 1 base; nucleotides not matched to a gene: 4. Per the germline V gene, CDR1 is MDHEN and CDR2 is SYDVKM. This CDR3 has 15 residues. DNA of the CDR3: TGTGCCAGCAGTTTCTCCAGCGGGGGCCAAGAGACCCAGTACTTC. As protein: CASSFSSGGQETQYF.

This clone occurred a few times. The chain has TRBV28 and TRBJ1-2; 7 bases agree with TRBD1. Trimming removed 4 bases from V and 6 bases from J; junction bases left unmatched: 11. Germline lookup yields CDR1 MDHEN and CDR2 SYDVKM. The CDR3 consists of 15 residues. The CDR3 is CASSSTGVGGNGYTF. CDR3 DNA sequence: TGTGCCAGCAGTTCCACAGGGGTAGGGGGCAATGGCTACACCTTC.

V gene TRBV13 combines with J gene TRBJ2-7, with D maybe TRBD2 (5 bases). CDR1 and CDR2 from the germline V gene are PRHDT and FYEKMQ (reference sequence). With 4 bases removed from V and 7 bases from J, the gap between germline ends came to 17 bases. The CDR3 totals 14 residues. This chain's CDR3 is CASSYSVPPEEQYF. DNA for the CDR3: TGTGCCAGCAGCTATAGCGTCCCACCGGAAGAGCAGTACTTC.

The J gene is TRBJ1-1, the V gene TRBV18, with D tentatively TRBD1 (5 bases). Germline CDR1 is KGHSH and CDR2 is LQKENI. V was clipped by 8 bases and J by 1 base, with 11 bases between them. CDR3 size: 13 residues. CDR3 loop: CASLDGTNTEAFF. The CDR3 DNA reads TGTGCCAGCCTAGATGGGACGAACACTGAAGCTTTCTTT.

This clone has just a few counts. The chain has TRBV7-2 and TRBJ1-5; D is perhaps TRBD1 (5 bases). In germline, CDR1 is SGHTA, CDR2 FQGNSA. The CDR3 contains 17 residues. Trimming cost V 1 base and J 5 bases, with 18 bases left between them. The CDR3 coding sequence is TGTGCCAGCAGCTTAGGGGTACAGGCTAGGGGCGATCAGCCCCAGCATTTT. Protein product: CASSLGVQARGDQPQHF.

The CDR3 DNA reads as TGTGCCAGCAGAGCGGGAGCCTCCTACGAGCAGTACTTC. The encoded protein is CASRAGASYEQYF. The chain is built from TRBV6-5 and TRBJ2-7, with 8 bases fitting TRBD2. CDR1 and CDR2 from the germline V gene are MNHEY and SVGAGI. V shed 6 bases, J shed 0 bases, and the junction held 1 base outside the gene matches. This CDR3 has 13 residues.

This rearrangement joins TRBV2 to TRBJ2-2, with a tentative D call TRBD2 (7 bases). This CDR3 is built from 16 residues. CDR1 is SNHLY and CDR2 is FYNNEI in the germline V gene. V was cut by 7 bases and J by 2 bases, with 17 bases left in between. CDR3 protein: CASMHEQGLNTGELFF. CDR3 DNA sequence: TGTGCCAGCATGCATGAACAGGGACTAAACACCGGGGAGCTGTTTTTT.

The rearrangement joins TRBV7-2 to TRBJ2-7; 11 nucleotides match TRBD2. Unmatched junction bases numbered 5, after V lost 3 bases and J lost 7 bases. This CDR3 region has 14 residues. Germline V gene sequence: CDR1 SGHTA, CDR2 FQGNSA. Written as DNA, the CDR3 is TGTGCCAGCAGCTTTAGCGGGAGGGCGGGGGAGCAGTACTTC. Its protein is CASSFSGRAGEQYF. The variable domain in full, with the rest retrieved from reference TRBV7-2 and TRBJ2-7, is GAGVSQSPSNKVTEKGKDVELRCDPISGHTALYWYRQSLGQGLEFLIYFQGNSAPDKSGLPSDRFSAERTGGSVSTLTIQRTQQEDSAVYLCASSFSGRAGEQYFGPGTRLTVT.

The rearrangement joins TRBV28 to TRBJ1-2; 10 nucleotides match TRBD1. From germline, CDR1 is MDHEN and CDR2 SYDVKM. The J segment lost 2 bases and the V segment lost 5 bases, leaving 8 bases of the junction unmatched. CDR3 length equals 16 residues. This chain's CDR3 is CASSPDRGRGNYGYTF. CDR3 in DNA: TGTGCCAGCAGTCCCGACAGGGGGCGCGGGAACTATGGCTACACCTTC.

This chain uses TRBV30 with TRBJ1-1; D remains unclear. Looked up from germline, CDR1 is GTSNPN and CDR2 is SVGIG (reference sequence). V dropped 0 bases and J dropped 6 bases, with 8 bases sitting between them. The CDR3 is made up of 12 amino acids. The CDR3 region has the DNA TGTGCCTGGAGTGTACTAAGGGCTGAAGCTTTCTTT. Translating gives CAWSVLRAEAFF.

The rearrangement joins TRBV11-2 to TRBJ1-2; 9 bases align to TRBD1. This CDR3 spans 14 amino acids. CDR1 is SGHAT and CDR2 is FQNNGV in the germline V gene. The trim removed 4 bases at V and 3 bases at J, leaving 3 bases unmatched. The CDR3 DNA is TGTGCCAGCAGCTCCCGGACAGGGGACTATGGCTACACCTTC. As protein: CASSSRTGDYGYTF. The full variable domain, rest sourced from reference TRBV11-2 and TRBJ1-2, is EAGVAQSPRYKIIEKRQSVAFWCNPISGHATLYWYQQILGQGPKLLIQFQNNGVVDDSQLPKDRFSAERLKGVDSTLKIQPAKLEDSAVYLCASSSRTGDYGYTFGSGTRLTVV.

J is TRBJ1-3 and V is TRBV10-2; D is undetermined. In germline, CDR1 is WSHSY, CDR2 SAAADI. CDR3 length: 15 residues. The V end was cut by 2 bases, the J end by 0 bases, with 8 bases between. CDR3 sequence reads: CASSEAQFSGNTIYF. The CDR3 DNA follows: TGCGCCAGCAGTGAGGCACAGTTCTCTGGAAACACCATATATTTT.

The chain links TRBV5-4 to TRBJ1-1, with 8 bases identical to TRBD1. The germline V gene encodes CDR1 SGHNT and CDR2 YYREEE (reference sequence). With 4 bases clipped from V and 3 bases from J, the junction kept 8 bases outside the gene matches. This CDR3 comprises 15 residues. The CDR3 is CASSHLTGEHTEAFF. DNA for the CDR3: TGTGCCAGCAGCCACTTGACAGGGGAACACACTGAAGCTTTCTTT.

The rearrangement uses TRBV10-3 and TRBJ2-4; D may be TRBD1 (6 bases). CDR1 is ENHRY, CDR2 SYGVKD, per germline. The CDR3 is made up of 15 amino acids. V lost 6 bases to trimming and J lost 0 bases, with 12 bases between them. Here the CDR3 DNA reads TGTGCCATCAGCCCGGGACAACTAGCCAAAAACATTCAGTACTTC. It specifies CAISPGQLAKNIQYF.